This TCR beta chain was recovered during a study of T cells in Graves' hyperthyroidism and ophthalmopathy. General study findings and limits: Ophthalmopathy onset followed model prediction by a median around 6.9 months.

The hyperthyroidism was newly diagnosed and had lasted under 2 months; the patients were aged 18 to 65. This clonotype was observed a few times. Its antigen remains unknown. V trimming: 0 bases; J trimming: 3 bases; junction bases outside the gene matches: 5. CDR1 and CDR2 from the germline V gene are DFQATT and SNEGSKA (reference sequence). The CDR3 runs to 15 residues. Template material for amplifying TCR beta CDR3 regions consisted of RNA transcripts. A set of HTBI primers served as the primers for a first-round RT-PCR of the TCR CDR3. Each CDR3 protein is one row after TCRdb ran MiXCR on the multiplex PCR reads. The table records around 480,000 distinct CDR3 sequences, around an eighth of them present only once.

What was sequenced was blood. The receptor was derived from a woman under 30 with Graves' hyperthyroidism. The chain employs TRBV20-1 and TRBJ1-2; 9 nucleotides line up with TRBD1. The CDR3 DNA is TGCAGTGCTAGAGATCGACAGGGGGTCGACTATGGCTACACCTTC. It yields the protein CSARDRQGVDYGYTF.